The present entry profiles one TCR beta chain with its context. No antigen is known for it. This sample is part of a study of cytomegalovirus exposure and HLA in healthy donors. Study overall: An early release of data contained some 80 million unique TCRs, which came from HLA-typed donors.

General study results and limits: Previous analysis showed most TCR beta V segments were productive about 87% or about 30% of the time. Among TCR beta chains, those listed as cytomegalovirus-associated numbered over 150. A later analysis linked a missense variant in DCLRE1C to the trimming of TCR beta V and J genes.

Germline CDR1 and CDR2: SGHAT and FQDESV (reference sequence). J lost 0 bases, V lost 2 bases, and 7 bases had no gene match. The CDR3 totals 16 residues. PCR employed 60 Vbeta and 13 Jbeta primers. The table came from immunoSEQ multiplex PCR; TCRdb's copy has only in-frame clones and leaves some out. The data show 200,000 to 250,000 clones, 82% seen once. The sample comprised PBMCs. The chain carries TRBV11-1 and TRBJ2-7, with 7 bases aligning to TRBD1. The sequence came from a woman in her thirties or forties in good health and CMV-seronegative. The CDR3 DNA reads TGTGCCAGCAGCTTAACGGGACAGCTCTTCTCCTACGAGCAGTACTTC. Translation: CASSLTGQLFSYEQYF.